Below are 27 T cell receptor beta chains sequenced from a single sample in a study of blood T cell repertoires in COVID-19. TCRdb keeps only in-frame clones here, not all; method: immunoSEQ multiplex PCR. The repertoire holds approximately 500,000 clones, with approximately 85% as singletons. The material sequenced was peripheral blood. These receptors all stem from a human donor in a cohort sampled during active COVID-19.

The rearrangement uses TRBV12-3 or TRBV12-4 and TRBJ1-6; D gene unclear. The CDR3 loop spans 13 amino acids. Trimming shortened V by 6 bases and J by 7 bases, and 10 bases separated the two germline ends. The CDR3 spells CASRPGRNSPLHF. The CDR3 region has the DNA TGTGCCAGCAGGCCCGGGAGAAATTCACCCCTCCACTTT.

This chain joins TRBV7-9 and TRBJ1-1; no clear D gene. CDR3 length: 13 residues. The germline V gene has CDR1 SEHNR and CDR2 FQNEAQ (reference sequence). V was shortened by 8 bases and J by 3 bases, with 13 bases between the two germline ends. The CDR3 bases are TGTGCCAGCCCAGGTGGTTTGGACACTGAAGCTTTCTTT. As protein: CASPGGLDTEAFF.

The chain uses TRBV30 and TRBJ2-7; tentative D call: TRBD2 (5 bases). The V and J ends lost 3 bases and 6 bases respectively, with 15 bases between them. The CDR3 runs to 13 residues. Per germline, CDR1 GTSNPN and CDR2 SVGIG (reference sequence). The CDR3 sequence is CAWSSFREGEQYF. In nucleotides, the CDR3 is TGTGCCTGGAGCTCCTTCCGGGAAGGCGAGCAGTACTTC.

The chain is built from TRBV11-2 and TRBJ2-2; tentatively, D is TRBD2 (6 bases). The CDR3 length is 12 residues. In germline, CDR1 is SGHAT, CDR2 FQNNGV. Trimming removed 9 bases at V and 14 bases at J, with 19 bases between. DNA of the CDR3: TGTGCCAGTACGCTTACTTCCGGGACTCTGTTTTTT. Amino acid sequence: CASTLTSGTLFF.

The rearrangement uses TRBV2 and TRBJ2-7; the D gene is possibly TRBD1 (6 bases). V lost 4 bases and J 11 bases, leaving 12 bases between the germline ends. Germline CDR1 and CDR2: SNHLY and FYNNEI. CDR3 length: 11 residues. CDR3 sequence reads: CASSVNRAKYF. In nucleotides, the CDR3 is TGTGCCAGCAGTGTAAACAGGGCCAAGTACTTC. Filled out from reference TRBV2 and TRBJ2-7, the complete variable domain reads EPEVTQTPSHQVTQMGQEVILRCVPISNHLYFYWYRQILGQKVEFLVSFYNNEISEKSEIFDDQFSVERPDGSNFTLKIRSTKLEDSAMYFCASSVNRAKYFGPGTRLTVT.

This clone occurred a few times. The CDR3 DNA follows: TGTGCCAGCAGCTTAGCTCCCCACTCCTACGAGCAGTACTTC. Translated: CASSLAPHSYEQYF. The rearrangement joins TRBV7-2 to TRBJ2-7; D gene uncertain. CDR1 and CDR2 (germline): SGHTA, FQGNSA. The CDR3 has 14 residues. Trimming pared 0 bases from V and 0 bases from J, leaving 6 bases between.

V usage is TRBV6-1 and J usage is TRBJ2-1; the match to TRBD2 covers 10 bases. This CDR3 has 18 residues. The V gene end was trimmed by 0 bases and the J gene end by 3 bases; junction bases not matched to a gene: 8. The germline V gene encodes CDR1 MNHNS and CDR2 SASEGT. The DNA for the CDR3 is TGTGCCAGCAGTGAAGCGTGGGCTAGCGGGGGTAACTACAATGAGCAGTTCTTC. It yields the protein CASSEAWASGGNYNEQFF.

The CDR3 sequence is CASSPSGSPSYEQYF. The CDR3, as DNA: TGTGCCAGTAGCCCAAGCGGGAGTCCATCCTACGAGCAGTACTTC. The rearrangement links TRBV19 to TRBJ2-7; 8 positions agree with TRBD2. Germline CDR1 and CDR2: LNHDA and SQIVND (reference sequence). The CDR3 consists of 15 residues. J was trimmed by 1 base and V by 6 bases; bases with no gene match: 8.

The V call is TRBV30, the J call TRBJ2-7, with a tentative D call TRBD2 (6 bases). Trimming took off 8 bases at V and 5 bases at J, with 25 bases between the two ends. Germline assignment: CDR1 GTSNPN and CDR2 SVGIG (reference sequence). The CDR3 loop spans 15 amino acids. In nucleotides, the CDR3 is TGTGCCCGCAAAGGCGGGTCGGGAGTTGGTGACGAGCAGTACTTC. This codes for CARKGGSGVGDEQYF.

The chain recombines TRBV3-1 (or the pseudogene TRBV3-2) with TRBJ1-2; weak D call: TRBD1 (5 bases). In germline, CDR1 is LGHDT, CDR2 YNNKEL (reference sequence). CDR3 length: 14 residues. V lost 3 bases and J lost 9, with 17 bases in between. The DNA of the CDR3 is TGTGCCAGCAGCCATATGACGGACACCTACAGCTACACCTTC. Translated, it gives CASSHMTDTYSYTF.

The chain uses TRBV30 and TRBJ1-5, with TRBD1 identical over 9 bases. CDR1 and CDR2 from the germline V gene are GTSNPN and SVGIG (reference sequence). V trimming: 1 base; J trimming: 4 bases; junction bases outside the gene matches: 2. The CDR3 extends over 14 amino acids. The chain's CDR3 is CAWSDDRGNQPQHF. Written as DNA, the CDR3 is TGTGCCTGGAGTGACGACAGGGGGAATCAGCCCCAGCATTTT.

V is TRBV27 and J is TRBJ2-7; 9 bases are shared with TRBD2. This CDR3 contains 16 residues. CDR1 and CDR2 from the germline V gene are MNHEY and SMNVEV (reference sequence). J was trimmed by 2 bases and V by 5 bases; bases with no gene match: 10. CDR3 DNA: TGTGCCAGCAGTGGATCCCTAGCGGGGTTGACCTACGAGCAGTACTTC. It codes for CASSGSLAGLTYEQYF.

This chain links TRBV3-1 (or the pseudogene TRBV3-2) with TRBJ1-1, with D unresolved. CDR3 size: 13 residues. From germline, CDR1 is LGHDT and CDR2 YNNKEL (reference sequence). Trimming cost V 0 bases and J 13 bases, with 15 bases left between them. The CDR3 loop is CASSQEVRPRVFF. Here the CDR3 DNA reads TGTGCCAGCAGCCAAGAAGTGCGGCCGAGGGTTTTCTTT.

The chain is built from TRBV21-1 and TRBJ1-2; the table gives TRBD1 as D, unverified against the DNA. TRBV21-1 is recorded as a pseudogene. The CDR3 is made up of 15 amino acids. DNA for the CDR3: TGTGCCAGCAGCACAGGGGGACAGTTGTCTAAGGGCTACACCTTC. This gives the protein CASSTGGQLSKGYTF.

The chain joins TRBV6-5 to TRBJ2-5; 9 bases align to TRBD1. Trimming at V came to 9 bases and at J to 3 bases, leaving 5 bases not matched to a gene. This CDR3 has 13 amino acids. In germline, CDR1 is MNHEY, CDR2 SVGAGI. CDR3 residues: CASLRDREETQYF. The CDR3 coding sequence is TGTGCCAGTCTACGGGACAGGGAAGAGACCCAGTACTTC.

V gene TRBV2 combines with J gene TRBJ2-1; the match to TRBD1 covers 7 bases. Germline CDR1 and CDR2: SNHLY and FYNNEI. This CDR3 spans 14 amino acids. Trimming cost V 5 bases and J 10 bases; bases outside gene matches: 11. The chain's CDR3 is CASSPSLQGVEQFF. The CDR3 bases are TGTGCCAGCAGTCCCTCACTCCAGGGGGTGGAGCAGTTCTTC.

The chain has TRBV9 and TRBJ1-3; D ambiguous. Germline lookup yields CDR1 SGDLS and CDR2 YYNGEE. The CDR3 length is 16 residues. V shed 4 bases and J shed 4 bases, with 18 bases lying between them. In nucleotides, the CDR3 is TGTGCCAGCAGCTATGAGGCAGCTAGTCGGGGAAACACCATATATTTT. It specifies CASSYEAASRGNTIYF.

This chain joins TRBV5-4 and TRBJ2-5; 7 nucleotides align to TRBD2. The V and J ends lost 6 bases and 2 bases, in that order; junction bases with no gene match: 10. Germline values: CDR1 SGHNT, CDR2 YYREEE (reference sequence). This CDR3 has 15 amino acids. The CDR3 sequence: CASNINLGGQETQYF. The CDR3 DNA reads TGTGCCAGCAACATAAACCTCGGGGGGCAAGAGACCCAGTACTTC.

The chain carries TRBV7-2 and TRBJ1-3; D remains unclear. The CDR3 runs to 15 residues. Trimming took 2 bases from V and 0 from J, leaving 8 bases between them. Germline V gives CDR1 SGHTA, CDR2 FQGNSA. The chain's CDR3 is CASSLMTFSGNTIYF. The CDR3 coding sequence is TGTGCCAGCAGCTTAATGACTTTCTCTGGAAACACCATATATTTT.

This chain uses TRBV9 with TRBJ1-5; 7 bases match TRBD1. The CDR3 spans 14 residues. Trimming cost V 3 bases and J 5 bases; bases outside gene matches: 5. Germline V gene data show CDR1 as SGDLS and CDR2 as YYNGEE. The DNA for the CDR3 is TGTGCCAGCAGCGCTGGGACAGAAGATCAGCCCCAGCATTTT. Encoded protein: CASSAGTEDQPQHF.

V and J are TRBV28 and TRBJ2-1, with 10 bases matching TRBD1. V gave up 5 bases and J gave up 8 bases; unmatched junction bases: 6. The CDR3 length is 14 residues. CDR1 and CDR2 from the germline V gene are MDHEN and SYDVKM. The CDR3 here is CASSPAGTGDEQFF. CDR3 sequence (DNA): TGTGCCAGCAGTCCAGCCGGGACAGGGGATGAGCAGTTCTTC.

CDR3 sequence (DNA): TGTGCCAGCAGCCCTACCGACGGGGTAGCGGGAGCCCCTTCATTGTACTTC. Protein product: CASSPTDGVAGAPSLYF. This chain joins TRBV13 and TRBJ2-5; TRBD2 aligns across 9 bases. In germline, CDR1 is PRHDT, CDR2 FYEKMQ (reference sequence). This CDR3 is built from 17 residues. With V trimmed by 5 bases and J by 13 bases, 23 bases remained unmatched. Filled out from reference TRBV13 and TRBJ2-5, the complete variable domain reads AAGVIQSPRHLIKEKRETATLKCYPIPRHDTVYWYQQGPGQDPQFLISFYEKMQSDKGSIPDRFSAQQFSDYHSELNMSSLELGDSALYFCASSPTDGVAGAPSLYFGPGTRLLVL.

V is TRBV7-2 and J is TRBJ1-1; D is unresolved. V was pared by 2 bases and J by 4 bases, with 11 bases between. Germline V gene lookup returns CDR1 SGHTA and CDR2 FQGNSA. CDR3 size: 14 residues. CDR3 sequence (DNA): TGTGCCAGCAGCTTAATGAAGGAGGTCACTGAAGCTTTCTTT. Encoded protein: CASSLMKEVTEAFF.

The sample holds one count of this clone. The J gene is TRBJ1-1, the V gene TRBV13; D is possibly TRBD1 (6 bases). The germline V and J ends were trimmed by 2 bases and 1 base, with 14 bases remaining between them. The CDR3 length is 16 residues. Germline CDR1 is PRHDT and CDR2 is FYEKMQ (reference sequence). CDR3 sequence (DNA): TGTGCCAGCAGCTTATGGGTCACAGGGAAGAACACTGAAGCTTTCTTT. It is translated as CASSLWVTGKNTEAFF.

This sequence joins TRBV27 and TRBJ1-2, with D perhaps TRBD1 (5 bases). CDR3 length: 16 amino acids. V shed 0 bases and J shed 6 bases, with 17 bases lying between them. CDR1 is MNHEY and CDR2 is SMNVEV in the germline V gene (reference sequence). The CDR3 DNA is TGTGCCAGCAGTTTATCGAGAGGGGTTGGGGAGGATGGCTACACCTTC. This codes for CASSLSRGVGEDGYTF.

The J gene is TRBJ1-3, the V gene TRBV6-5; the D gene is possibly TRBD1 (5 bases). The CDR3 loop spans 15 amino acids. Deletions cut 4 bases from V and 0 bases from J, with 10 bases between. Germline V gene lookup returns CDR1 MNHEY and CDR2 SVGAGI. CDR3 bases: TGTGCCAGCAGTTGGGGCTTCAACTCTGGAAACACCATATATTTT. It yields the protein CASSWGFNSGNTIYF.

This chain connects TRBV7-2 to TRBJ2-7, with a weak D call TRBD2 (5 bases). V was clipped by 5 bases and J by 3 bases, with 5 bases between them. This CDR3 comprises 11 residues. The germline V gene encodes CDR1 SGHTA and CDR2 FQGNSA. CDR3 residues: CASSRGYEQYF. For the CDR3, the DNA is TGTGCCAGCAGCCGGGGCTACGAGCAGTACTTC.